Listed below are T cell receptor beta chains from one sample, sequenced in a study of T cells in Graves' hyperthyroidism and ophthalmopathy. TCRdb re-analysed the multiplex PCR reads in MiXCR, keeping a single row per CDR3 protein. The table lists 450,000 to 650,000 distinct CDR3 sequences, approximately 14% of them singletons, with 6.5% to 9% in the top ten. The sample taken for sequencing was blood. Receptors originate from a woman in her late teens or twenties with Graves' ophthalmopathy. Each CDR3 is given with its conserved first and last residue. A D gene is named only where the DNA matches it firmly. Not every row has a clone size; where given, it reads once, few, many or a size class.

- - TRBJ2-7 TRBV6-1 TGTGCCAGCAGGGGCGCAAGCGAGCAGTACTTC CASRGASEQYF
many TRBD1 TRBJ1-5 TRBV2 TGTGCCAGCAGAGCGACAGGGGGCGCGAATCAGCCCCAGCATTTT CASRATGGANQPQHF
many TRBD2 TRBJ2-1 TRBV7-9 TGTGCCAGCAGCTTTCGAATAGCGGGAGGGACCTACAATGAGCAGTTCTTC CASSFRIAGGTYNEQFF
many TRBD2 TRBJ2-7 TRBV7-9 TGTGCCAGCAGCCCCCGACTAGCCGATAACTACGAGCAGTACTTC CASSPRLADNYEQYF
many - TRBJ2-5 TRBV5-1 TGCGCCAGCAGCTTGGTAACTGGAAACCAAGAGACCCAGTACTTC CASSLVTGNQETQYF
few TRBD1 TRBJ1-6 TRBV27 TGTGCCAGCAAACACCCTTCAGGGACAGCCCTCCACTTT CASKHPSGTALHF
few TRBD1 TRBJ1-1 TRBV6-1 TGTGCCAGTACAGGGGGGAACACTGAAGCTTTCTTT CASTGGNTEAFF
- - TRBJ2-1 TRBV19 TGTGCCAGTAGTATTGTTGTCCCCAACTTCAATGAGCAGTTCTTC CASSIVVPNFNEQFF
once - TRBJ1-1 TRBV7-2 TGTGCCAGCAGCTTAGGGGGGGTAGGGGCCGCTGAAGCTTTCTTT CASSLGGVGAAEAFF
- - TRBJ2-3 TRBV27 TGTGCCAGCAGTTTATACCGGAGCACAGATACGCAGTATTTT CASSLYRSTDTQYF
- - TRBJ1-6 TRBV6-5 TGTGCCAGCAGTTACCGCGACACACTCGAGCGGGGGACACCCCTCCACTTT CASSYRDTLERGTPLHF
- - TRBJ1-2 TRBV20-1 TGCAGTGTGTCTATGACGGGAAACTATGGCTACACCTTC CSVSMTGNYGYTF
many - TRBJ2-5 TRBV28 TGTGCCAGCAGTTTAGCCATCACACTCGAGGGGCCTTTAGTTGAAACCCAGTACTTC CASSLAITLEGPLVETQYF
- - TRBJ1-2 TRBV12-5 TGTGCTAGTGGTTCTGACTCCCTTAACTATGGCTACACCTTC CASGSDSLNYGYTF
many - TRBJ1-6 TRBV7-8 TGTGCCAGCATTTTCGGACTTCGGGGGAATTCACCCCTCCACTTT CASIFGLRGNSPLHF
many - TRBJ1-6 TRBV7-9 TGTGCCAGCAGCCACAGGGATTATAATTCACCCCTCCACTTT CASSHRDYNSPLHF
many TRBD1 TRBJ2-1 TRBV30 TGTGCCTGGAGCGAGACAGGGGAAGGGACCTACAATGAGCAGTTCTTC CAWSETGEGTYNEQFF
many - TRBJ1-1 TRBV6-5 TGTGCCAGCAACCGACCTGGCGGGGGCTTCACTGAAGCTTTCTTT CASNRPGGGFTEAFF
many TRBD2 TRBJ2-5 TRBV6-5 TGTGCCAGCAGTTACGGGCTAGCGGGGCCGGAGACCCAGTACTTC CASSYGLAGPETQYF
many - TRBJ1-5 TRBV6-1 TGTGCCAGCAGTCACAACGGGGGGCACGTTCAGCCCCAGCATTTT CASSHNGGHVQPQHF
- TRBD1 TRBJ2-7 TRBV24-1 TGTGCCACCAGTGATCCAGGGACAGGGCCTTCCTACGAGCAGTACTTC CATSDPGTGPSYEQYF
- TRBD2 TRBJ2-7 TRBV24-1 TGTGCCACCAGTCGGACCATCTGGCAGCTTGGACTAGCGGGAGGGTCCTACGAGCAGTACTTC CATSRTIWQLGLAGGSYEQYF
many TRBD1 TRBJ2-2 TRBV27 TGTGCCAGCACCCCCCAGGACAGGATGACCGGGGAGCTGTTTTTT CASTPQDRMTGELFF
- TRBD1 TRBJ2-2 TRBV4-3 TGCGCCAGCAGCCTAGGGACAGATAACACCGGGGAGCTGTTTTTT CASSLGTDNTGELFF
many TRBD2 TRBJ2-1 TRBV29-1 TGCAGCGTTGAAGATTGGACTAGCGGAAGAATCAATGAGCAGTTCTTC CSVEDWTSGRINEQFF
few - TRBJ2-3 TRBV6-2/TRBV6-3 TGTGCCAGCAGTTTCAGACCACTGGGGAGCACAGATACGCAGTATTTT CASSFRPLGSTDTQYF
- TRBD1 TRBJ1-1 TRBV12-3/TRBV12-4 TGTGCCAGCAGTCTCGGGACAGGTCTGTCAGCTGAAGCTTTCTTT CASSLGTGLSAEAFF
many - TRBJ1-6 TRBV30 TGTGCCTGGAGGATGACCGGCTATAATTCACCCCTCCACTTT CAWRMTGYNSPLHF
many - TRBJ2-1 TRBV9 TGTGCCAGCAGCGTAGTCGGGTACTACAATGAGCAGTTCTTC CASSVVGYYNEQFF
- - TRBJ2-7 TRBV7-9 TGTGCCAGCAGCTTAGTTCAGAGCTCCCACGGGCAGTACTTC CASSLVQSSHGQYF
many TRBD1 TRBJ2-7 TRBV12-3/TRBV12-4 TGTGCCGGCAGTCCCTCGGTCGGACAGGGCTCCTACGAGCAGTACTTC CAGSPSVGQGSYEQYF
many - TRBJ1-3 TRBV3-1 TGTGCCAGCAGCCAAGGAAGTATTTCCACCACCATATATTTT CASSQGSISTTIYF
- TRBD2 TRBJ2-4 TRBV9 TGTGCCAGCAGCGACTCTACGGGAGGAGCCAAAAACATTCAGTACTTC CASSDSTGGAKNIQYF
many - TRBJ2-7 TRBV6-1 TGTGCCAGCATGCCCCCGGGGGGCCGCGAGCAGTACTTC CASMPPGGREQYF
many TRBD1 TRBJ1-5 TRBV3-1 TGTGCCAGCAGCCCGGACAGGGTGAGCAATCAGCCCCAGCATTTT CASSPDRVSNQPQHF
many TRBD2 TRBJ2-7 TRBV20-1 TGCAGCATATCCCCCGGGGGGTTCTACGAGCAGTACTTC CSISPGGFYEQYF
many - TRBJ2-5 TRBV7-2 TGTGCCAGCAGCTTAGACCCAGGGTTCCAAGAGACCCAGTACTTC CASSLDPGFQETQYF
few - TRBJ2-6 TRBV12-3/TRBV12-4 TGTGCCAGCAGGATTCGGGCATGGGGGTTTGGGGCCAACGTCCTGACTTTC CASRIRAWGFGANVLTF
many - TRBJ1-1 TRBV5-1 TGCGCCAGCAGCTTGCGGTCGATAGGGAACACTGAAGCTTTCTTT CASSLRSIGNTEAFF
many - TRBJ2-1 TRBV24-1 TGTGCCACCAGTGAGTCTGCAAATGGACCACGAGTCCCGAGCTCCTACAATGAGCAGTTCTTC CATSESANGPRVPSSYNEQFF
many TRBD1 TRBJ1-1 TRBV11-2 TGTGCCAGCAGCTTATGGGGACAGGGGAGTAACACTGAAGCTTTCTTT CASSLWGQGSNTEAFF
once - TRBJ2-5 TRBV6-5 TGTGCCAGCAGTTTTATGGGGGAGCGTTGGTGGTACTTC CASSFMGERWWYF